This T cell receptor (beta chain) stems from a study of vaccination and CD4 T cells after COVID-19. On the study more broadly: The stimulating agents, overlapping spike peptides, came from SARS-CoV-2, HCoV-NL63, HCoV-OC43 and HCoV-229E. Study-wide points: SARS-CoV-2-reactive clonotype medians increased from roughly 21 to 40, not significantly.

As regards this clonotype: The antigen is undetermined.

With the Oncomine TCR Beta short-read assay, DNA from cultured CD4+ T cells was sequenced. The authors extracted genomic DNA from cultured CD4+ T cells. Each CDR3 protein is one row after TCRdb ran MiXCR on the PCR reads. The sample records fewer than 20,000 distinct CDR3 sequences, about two thirds being singletons. The treatment was: approximately nine-day PBMC culture with coronavirus spike peptide pools or control peptides (ViraFEST assay). Expanded clonotypes were found by TCR sequencing after peptide-pool stimulation (ViraFEST). The ends lost 4 bases at V and 3 bases at J; junction bases unmatched: 2. CDR1 is ENHRY and CDR2 is SYGVKD in the germline V gene. The CDR3 is 13 residues long.

The specimen was CD4+ T cells from blood, cultured in vitro. The receptor was derived from a human donor who had recovered from COVID-19. This chain joins TRBV10-3 and TRBJ1-1; the match to TRBD1 covers 7 bases. The CDR3: CAISGGQDTEAFF. DNA of the CDR3: TGTGCCATCAGTGGAGGACAGGACACTGAAGCTTTCTTT.